This T cell receptor beta chain was identified during a study of cytomegalovirus exposure and HLA in healthy donors. Study details: The 130 or so validation repertoires used a platform that matched the one used for the approximately 690 first-cohort repertoires, as a later analysis reported. Study-wide results and limits: It was confirmed in vitro that a few of the CMV-associated chains were specific for CMV antigens.

Regarding this clone: Its antigen remains unidentified.

Produced via immunoSEQ multiplex PCR; TCRdb's table is partial and in-frame only. The table has 50,000 to 80,000 clones, roughly 94% seen once; the top ten hold almost 6%. The specimen sequenced was PBMCs. The sequence was obtained from a woman aged 18-29 years in good health and CMV-seropositive.

In DNA, the CDR3 is TGTGCCAGCAGTCCGCAAATCGGGACAGGCAATAGGTTCGGAAACACCATATATTTT. Translated, it gives CASSPQIGTGNRFGNTIYF. V usage is TRBV28 and J usage is TRBJ1-3; TRBD1 agrees at 8 bases. V lost 5 bases, J lost 4 bases, and 19 bases stayed unmatched. CDR3 size: 19 residues. From germline, CDR1 is MDHEN and CDR2 SYDVKM.